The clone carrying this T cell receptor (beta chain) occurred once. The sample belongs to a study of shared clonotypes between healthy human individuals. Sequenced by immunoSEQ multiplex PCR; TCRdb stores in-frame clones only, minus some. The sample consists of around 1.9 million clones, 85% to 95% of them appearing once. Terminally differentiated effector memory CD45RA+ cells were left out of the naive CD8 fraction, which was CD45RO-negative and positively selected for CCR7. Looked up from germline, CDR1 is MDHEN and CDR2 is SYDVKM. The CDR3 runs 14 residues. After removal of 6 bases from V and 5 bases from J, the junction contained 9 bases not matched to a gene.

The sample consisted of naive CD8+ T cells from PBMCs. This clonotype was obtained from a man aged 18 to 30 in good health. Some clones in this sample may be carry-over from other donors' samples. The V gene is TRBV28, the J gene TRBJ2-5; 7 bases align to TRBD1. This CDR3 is CASRDHRGGETQYF. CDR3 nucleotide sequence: TGTGCCAGCAGAGACCACAGGGGCGGCGAGACCCAGTACTTC.